A selection of T cell receptor beta chains follows, all from one sample in a study of response to subunit inactivated influenza vaccine. MiXCR, run by TCRdb on the RT-PCR reads, gives a single entry per CDR3 protein. Among about 500,000 distinct CDR3 sequences listed, more than 15% were seen once. The material was CD4+ T cells sorted from PBMCs, obtained 23 months after vaccination. These receptors all stem from a man aged 45 to 70 who received an inactivated influenza vaccine. CDR3s include the opening cysteine and the closing phenylalanine or tryptophan. The D gene is left open where the match is weak. Where a row states a size, it is once, few, many or the class of an expanded clone; other rows omit it.

>TRBJ1-4|.|few|TRBV4-3
TGCGCCAGCAGCCAAGTCGCAGGGGAAAAACTGTTTTTT
CASSQVAGEKLFF
>TRBJ2-1|.|few|TRBV6-1
TGTGCCAGCAGTGGGGCGGCAGTTGGTTACTTC
CASSGAAVGYF
>TRBJ2-3|TRBD1|few|TRBV7-2
TGTGCCAGCAGCCAGGGGTCGGCGGGACAGGCAGATACGCAGTATTTT
CASSQGSAGQADTQYF
>TRBJ2-3|.|.|TRBV20-1
TGCAGTGCCAGAAGACAGGTAGACCCCACAGATACGCAGTATTTT
CSARRQVDPTDTQYF
>TRBJ2-3|TRBD2|.|TRBV5-1
TGCGCCAGCAGCTTGGTTCCTAGCGGGGGGGCCACAGATACGCAGTATTTT
CASSLVPSGGATDTQYF
>TRBJ2-1|TRBD2|few|TRBV28
TGTGCCAGCACTAGCGGGGGCTACAATGAGCAGTTCTTC
CASTSGGYNEQFF
>TRBJ2-4|.|.|TRBV9
TGTGCCAGCAGCGTAGATGTCCCCAACATTCAGTACTTC
CASSVDVPNIQYF
>TRBJ2-1|.|few|TRBV4-3
TGCGCCAGCGGGAAACGGGGAGGCAATGAGCAGTTCTTC
CASGKRGGNEQFF
>TRBJ2-3|.|few|TRBV5-1
TGCGCCAGCAGCTTGGCCAGTACTAGCACAGATACGCAGTATTTT
CASSLASTSTDTQYF
>TRBJ1-1|TRBD1|few|TRBV5-6
TGTGCCAGCAGCTTGTGGACAGGGGTCCTTATGAACACTGAAGCTTTCTTT
CASSLWTGVLMNTEAFF
>TRBJ2-1|.|few|TRBV30
TGTGCCTGGAGTAAAAAGACTAAAACCTACAATGAGCAGTTCTTC
CAWSKKTKTYNEQFF
>TRBJ1-5|TRBD1|few|TRBV7-9
TGTGCCAGCAGCGGGCCGGACAGGGCCCTCAATCAGCCCCAGCATTTT
CASSGPDRALNQPQHF
>TRBJ2-1|.|many|TRBV5-6
TGTGCCAGCAGCTTGAGGGGGGACCCCTACAATGAGCAGTTCTTC
CASSLRGDPYNEQFF
>TRBJ2-4|TRBD1|.|TRBV6-5
TGTGCCAGCAGTTACTCGGGACAGGGAGGCAAAAACATTCAGTACTTC
CASSYSGQGGKNIQYF
>TRBJ2-1|TRBD2|many|TRBV4-3
TGCGCCAGCAGCCAAGAGAGGAGCCTAGCGGGCCGCAATGAGCAGTTCTTC
CASSQERSLAGRNEQFF
>TRBJ2-3|TRBD2|.|TRBV24-1
TGTGCCACCAGTGATCCTCCGGGAGGCAGGGATACGCAGTATTTT
CATSDPPGGRDTQYF
>TRBJ2-5|.|.|TRBV6-2/TRBV6-3
TGTGCCAGCAGTTCCCTGGGGGGTCCAGAGACCCAGTACTTC
CASSSLGGPETQYF
>TRBJ2-1|.|few|TRBV11-2
TGTGCCAGCAGCCTTTTGAGAGCGGAGAACAATGAGCAGTTCTTC
CASSLLRAENNEQFF
>TRBJ1-1|.|few|TRBV7-9
TGTGCCAGCAGCTTAAGGGGGGGGGACACTGAAGCTTTCTTT
CASSLRGGDTEAFF
>TRBJ2-1|.|few|TRBV29-1
TGCAGCGTTGACTCGGACTACAATGAGCAGTTCTTC
CSVDSDYNEQFF
>TRBJ2-2|.|.|TRBV2
TGTGCCAGCAGTGATTTGGGAACCGGGGAGCTGTTTTTT
CASSDLGTGELFF
>TRBJ2-5|TRBD1|.|TRBV5-6
TGTGCCAGCAGCCAGGGACAGAAAAAGACCCAGTACTTC
CASSQGQKKTQYF
>TRBJ2-1|TRBD2|few|TRBV28
TGTGCCAGCAGAGGACTAGCGGCGAGCTCCTACAATGAGCAGTTCTTC
CASRGLAASSYNEQFF
>TRBJ2-1|.|few|TRBV20-1
TGCAGTGCTAGCCAGAACAATGAGCAGTTCTTC
CSASQNNEQFF
>TRBJ2-3|.|few|TRBV7-2
TGTGCCAGCAGCGCCAGTCAATTCACAGATACGCAGTATTTT
CASSASQFTDTQYF
>TRBJ2-7|.|.|TRBV20-1
TGCAGTGCTCGAACTACGGAGGGGCGGCGACCCCTCTACGAGCAGTACTTC
CSARTTEGRRPLYEQYF
>TRBJ1-4|.|few|TRBV20-1
TGCAGTGCTAGACTGGACACGCGAGGAAAACTGTTTTTT
CSARLDTRGKLFF
>TRBJ2-2|TRBD2|.|TRBV5-6
TGTGCCAGCAGCCTTTGGGGGAGGGCGAACACCGGGGAGCTGTTTTTT
CASSLWGRANTGELFF
>TRBJ2-7|.|.|TRBV12-3/TRBV12-4
TGTGCCAGCTTGACCACGTCCCGCCCCCGCGAGCAGTACTTC
CASLTTSRPREQYF
>TRBJ2-7|TRBD2|.|TRBV7-9
TGTGCCAGCAGCTTAGGGGGACTAGCCTTTGAGCAGTACTTC
CASSLGGLAFEQYF
>TRBJ2-3|TRBD2|.|TRBV7-8
TGTGCCAGCAGCCAGGGGACTAGCGGGATCCGGCGGGATACGCAGTATTTT
CASSQGTSGIRRDTQYF
>TRBJ1-1|.|.|TRBV29-1
TGCAGCGCCCAAGGACAGCCGAACACTGAAGCTTTCTTT
CSAQGQPNTEAFF
>TRBJ2-2|.|.|TRBV7-2
TGTGCCAGCAGCTTAGTATCGGGGACCAACACCGGGGAGCTGTTTTTT
CASSLVSGTNTGELFF
>TRBJ2-2|.|.|TRBV7-2
TGTGCCAGCAGCCTCCGACCCCGGGGCACCGGGGAGCTGTTTTTT
CASSLRPRGTGELFF